Detailed here is one T cell receptor (beta chain). These data belong to a study of CD8 T cells in Susac syndrome. The V and J ends lost 6 bases and 6 bases respectively, with 17 bases between them. Per the germline V gene, CDR1 is DFQATT and CDR2 is SNEGSKA (reference sequence). CDR3 length equals 13 residues. Reverse transcription of roughly 0.5 to 1 ug RNA used random hexamers. TCRdb re-derived calls from the immunoSEQ multiplex PCR reads in MiXCR, one entry per CDR3 protein. The sample carries 300,000 to 350,000 distinct CDR3 sequences, 90% to 95% recorded once. The clonotype comes from a human donor with multiple sclerosis. The J gene is TRBJ2-5, the V gene TRBV20-1; D remains ambiguous. Sequenced sample: CD4+ T cells from PBMCs. CDR3 sequence: CSAQDWVLKTQYF. CDR3 nucleotide sequence: TGCAGTGCCCAAGACTGGGTTCTGAAGACCCAGTACTTC.